What follows are 20 T cell receptor beta chains derived from one specimen sequenced in a study of blood T cell repertoires in COVID-19. This table comes from immunoSEQ multiplex PCR, and its TCRdb copy is limited to in-frame clones, with some not included. The sample consists of roughly 100,000 clones, roughly 87% of them appearing once. The sequencing input was peripheral blood. These receptors were collected from a man aged 18 to 29 with COVID-19, enrolled during active disease.

This clone was seen a handful of times. This chain links TRBV30 with TRBJ1-2; 8 positions agree with TRBD1. V shed 4 bases, J shed 3 bases, and the junction held 7 bases outside the gene matches. The CDR3 extends over 14 amino acids. CDR1 is GTSNPN and CDR2 is SVGIG in the germline V gene (reference sequence). CDR3 residues: CAWTRTGGDYGYTF. The CDR3 DNA is TGTGCCTGGACTCGAACAGGGGGGGACTATGGCTACACCTTC. The full variable domain, rest sourced from reference TRBV30 and TRBJ1-2, is SQTIHQWPATLVQPVGSPLSLECTVEGTSNPNLYWYRQAAGRGLQLLFYSVGIGQISSEVPQNLSASRPQDRQFILSSKKLLLSDSGFYLCAWTRTGGDYGYTFGSGTRLTVV.

This clone was seen only a few times. This chain uses TRBV10-1 with TRBJ2-2; D uncertain. From germline, CDR1 is WNHNN and CDR2 SYGVQD (reference sequence). The CDR3 is 13 amino acids. Trimming removed 6 bases from V and 5 bases from J, with 10 bases in between. The CDR3 is CASSEDITGELFF. The CDR3 region has the DNA TGCGCCAGCAGCGAAGACATTACCGGGGAGCTGTTTTTT.

This sequence joins TRBV9 and TRBJ1-3; D is unclear. This CDR3 has 13 residues. V gave up 5 bases and J gave up 0 bases, with 6 bases separating them. Looked up from germline, CDR1 is SGDLS and CDR2 is YYNGEE. In nucleotides, the CDR3 is TGTGCCAGCAGGGGCAGCTCTGGAAACACCATATATTTT. This sequence encodes CASRGSSGNTIYF.

The V call is TRBV15, the J call TRBJ2-2; weak D call: TRBD1 (5 bases). CDR1 is LNHNV and CDR2 is YYDKDF in the germline V gene (reference sequence). Trimming cost V 5 bases and J 4 bases, with 14 bases left between them. The CDR3 sequence is 15 residues long. CDR3 loop: CATSSDRQLTGELFF. In nucleotides, the CDR3 is TGTGCCACCAGCTCAGACCGACAGCTCACCGGGGAGCTGTTTTTT.

The chain is built from TRBV6-6 and TRBJ2-1; 11 nucleotides match TRBD2. This CDR3 is built from 14 residues. Germline CDR1 is MNHNY and CDR2 is SVGAGI (reference sequence). V shed 0 bases, J shed 9 bases, and the junction held 1 base outside the gene matches. CDR3 bases: TGTGCCAGCAGTTACTCACTAGCGGGGGCTGAGCAGTTCTTC. It specifies CASSYSLAGAEQFF.

This clone was seen once. This chain uses TRBV6-1 with TRBJ1-6, with a tentative D call TRBD1 (5 bases). In germline, CDR1 is MNHNS, CDR2 SASEGT. The CDR3 totals 14 residues. Deletions cut 5 bases from V and 8 bases from J, with 13 bases between. CDR3 bases: TGTGCCAGCAGTTATACAAGGGGTGATTCACCCCTCCACTTT. It yields the protein CASSYTRGDSPLHF.

The rearrangement uses TRBV19 and TRBJ2-2, with D possibly TRBD2 on 6 matching bases. Germline V gene data show CDR1 as LNHDA and CDR2 as SQIVND (reference sequence). V was trimmed by 3 bases and J by 0 bases, leaving 17 bases between them. The CDR3 length is 18 residues. The CDR3 nucleotides are TGTGCCAGTAGTATCCTGGGACCCTGGAGGGCGAACACCGGGGAGCTGTTTTTT. As protein: CASSILGPWRANTGELFF.

The chain has TRBV9 and TRBJ2-7; 11 nucleotides match TRBD1. Germline CDR1 and CDR2: SGDLS and YYNGEE. The CDR3 is 14 amino acids. The V segment lost 4 bases and the J segment 5 bases; nucleotides outside the gene matches: 5. CDR3: CASSLGQGADEQYF. CDR3 DNA: TGTGCCAGCAGCCTCGGACAGGGGGCCGACGAGCAGTACTTC.

The V call is TRBV10-3, the J call TRBJ2-1; 8 bases agree with TRBD2. The V gene's germline CDR1 is ENHRY and CDR2 SYGVKD. Unmatched junction bases numbered 12, after V lost 4 bases and J lost 4 bases. This CDR3 region has 17 residues. The CDR3 sequence is CAISGSGRLAGYNEQFF. The CDR3 nucleotides are TGTGCCATCAGTGGCTCCGGGAGGCTAGCGGGTTACAATGAGCAGTTCTTC.

The rearrangement uses TRBV28 and TRBJ2-2; 13 nucleotides align to TRBD2. The V gene end was trimmed by 5 bases and the J gene end by 7 bases; junction bases not matched to a gene: 7. Germline CDR1 is MDHEN and CDR2 is SYDVKM. CDR3 length: 16 residues. DNA for the CDR3: TGTGCCAGCAGTGGACTAGCGGGAGTTCTACACGGGGAGCTGTTTTTT. Translated: CASSGLAGVLHGELFF.

This sequence joins TRBV5-6 and TRBJ2-7, with a tentative D call TRBD1 (6 bases). Per the germline V gene, CDR1 is SGHDT and CDR2 is YYEEEE. V gave up 6 bases and J gave up 3 bases, with 16 bases separating them. There are 14 residues in the CDR3. CDR3 nucleotide sequence: TGTGCCAGCACTCCCGGGGTAGGGGGCTACGAGCAGTACTTC. It translates to CASTPGVGGYEQYF.

The gene calls are TRBV12-3 or TRBV12-4 and TRBJ1-2; D remains unclear. The CDR3 has 12 residues. V lost 3 bases and J lost 5, with 7 bases in between. The CDR3, as DNA: TGTGCCAGCAGTTTGACTCAATATGGCTACACCTTC. Encoded protein: CASSLTQYGYTF.

The chain couples TRBV2 to TRBJ1-2, with D possibly being TRBD1 (6 bases). The CDR3 is made up of 14 amino acids. V was shortened by 4 bases and J by 7 bases, with 16 bases between the two germline ends. Germline values: CDR1 SNHLY, CDR2 FYNNEI. The CDR3 DNA reads as TGTGCCAGCAGTGCCCAGTCAGGGGTCGGTGGCTACACCTTC. Translated, it gives CASSAQSGVGGYTF.

The chain joins TRBV19 to TRBJ2-5, with D maybe TRBD2 (5 bases). The CDR3 is 13 amino acids. CDR1 and CDR2 from the germline V gene are LNHDA and SQIVND (reference sequence). Trimming removed 3 bases at V and 5 bases at J, with 10 bases between. The CDR3 spells CASSIRGVETQYF. Written as DNA, the CDR3 is TGTGCCAGTAGTATCCGGGGAGTGGAGACCCAGTACTTC.

The chain carries TRBV19 and TRBJ2-5, with D perhaps matching TRBD2 (6 bases). The CDR3 extends over 14 amino acids. Germline CDR1 reads LNHDA; CDR2 reads SQIVND (reference sequence). V was clipped by 1 base and J by 2 bases, with 8 bases between them. Written as DNA, the CDR3 is TGTGCCAGTAGTATAGTGGCGGGACAAGAGACCCAGTACTTC. Its protein is CASSIVAGQETQYF.

The count of this clone is one. V gene TRBV5-1 combines with J gene TRBJ1-3; D may be TRBD1 (6 bases). Germline values: CDR1 SGHRS, CDR2 YFSETQ. Trimming shortened V by 0 bases and J by 3 bases, and 7 bases separated the two germline ends. This CDR3 is built from 14 residues. The CDR3 DNA sequence: TGCGCCAGCAGCTTGGAGGGGGTTGGAAACACCATATATTTT. Its translation is CASSLEGVGNTIYF.

The chain joins TRBV5-6 to TRBJ2-2; D ambiguous. Germline CDR1 is SGHDT and CDR2 is YYEEEE. The CDR3 totals 16 residues. V was shortened by 0 bases and J by 5 bases, with 14 bases between the two germline ends. CDR3 protein: CASSLGLALETGELFF. Here the CDR3 DNA reads TGTGCCAGCAGCTTGGGACTGGCACTTGAGACCGGGGAGCTGTTTTTT.

The V and J genes are TRBV3-1 (or the pseudogene TRBV3-2) and TRBJ2-7; 7 bases fit TRBD2. The CDR3 has 14 amino acids. V lost 1 base to trimming and J lost 0 bases; unmatched junction nucleotides: 0. Germline loops: CDR1 LGHDT, CDR2 YNNKEL (reference sequence). CDR3 in amino acids: CASSQGGGSYEQYF. CDR3 nucleotide sequence: TGTGCCAGCAGCCAAGGGGGGGGCTCCTACGAGCAGTACTTC.

This chain uses TRBV28 with TRBJ2-3, with D perhaps TRBD2 (6 bases). Germline loops: CDR1 MDHEN, CDR2 SYDVKM. The CDR3 runs 16 residues. Trimming shortened V by 7 bases and J by 0 bases, and 17 bases separated the two germline ends. This CDR3 is CASTRLGVQSTDTQYF. CDR3 in DNA: TGTGCCAGCACGAGACTAGGGGTCCAAAGCACAGATACGCAGTATTTT.

The CDR3 DNA follows: TGTGCCAGCAGCTCGGACAGCTATAATTCACCCCTCCACTTT. Residues: CASSSDSYNSPLHF. V and J are TRBV3-1 (or the pseudogene TRBV3-2) and TRBJ1-6; tentative D call: TRBD1 (6 bases). The CDR3 covers 14 residues. Germline CDR1 reads LGHDT; CDR2 reads YNNKEL (reference sequence). V shed 5 bases and J shed 3 bases, with 8 bases lying between them.